This T cell receptor beta chain was documented in a study of CD8 T cells in ankylosing spondylitis. As concerns this clonotype: Its specificity is unknown. A much larger clone is a single base away; this may be a read error.

Points from the study as a whole: The study identified a TCR beta motif of under ten highly homologous variants that appeared characteristic of ankylosing spondylitis blood. The clones that were linked to disease were reported to be significantly enriched in matched synovial fluid samples from ankylosing spondylitis patients. Past studies reported some motif variants in reactive arthritis synovial fluid and blood.

The CDR3 extends over 16 amino acids. Germline V gene sequence: CDR1 SGHVS, CDR2 FNYEAQ. The V gene end was trimmed by 1 base and the J gene end by 7 bases; junction bases not matched to a gene: 10. TCRdb re-analysed the 5' RACE reads in MiXCR, keeping a single row per CDR3 protein. The sample contains 150,000 to 200,000 distinct CDR3 sequences, roughly 18% of which appear only once. This sequence was found in a male donor with ankylosing spondylitis or in good health (not recorded which). This chain connects TRBV7-6 to TRBJ2-1, with 7 bases lining up with TRBD1. Specimen: blood, either unsorted or a sorted T cell fraction (not recorded which). As DNA, the CDR3 is TGTGCCAGCAGCTTAGGTGGTAGACAGGGAGCGAATGAGCAGTTCTTC. This translates into CASSLGGRQGANEQFF. Full variable domain (missing parts from reference TRBV7-6 and TRBJ2-1): GAGVSQSPRYKVTKRGQDVALRCDPISGHVSLYWYRQALGQGPEFLTYFNYEAQQDKSGLPNDRFSAERPEGSISTLTIQRTEQRDSAMYRCASSLGGRQGANEQFFGPGTRLTVL.